These 21 T cell receptor beta chains were sequenced from one sample in a study of blood T cell repertoires in COVID-19. TCRdb's table, derived via immunoSEQ multiplex PCR, lists solely in-frame clones and lacks some. The sample consists of some 120,000 clones, roughly 71% of them appearing once. The specimen was peripheral blood. The receptors come from a man at least 80 years old with acute or convalescent COVID-19.

The rearrangement links TRBV7-2 to TRBJ1-5, with D uncertain. The CDR3 has 14 residues. The germline gives CDR1 SGHTA, CDR2 FQGNSA. Trimming stripped 1 base from V and 0 bases from J, with 4 bases between. CDR3 in amino acids: CASSLVHSNQPQHF. The CDR3 DNA reads as TGTGCCAGCAGCTTAGTCCATAGCAATCAGCCCCAGCATTTT.

The chain uses TRBV14 and TRBJ2-5; D is possibly TRBD2 (5 bases). Germline V gene sequence: CDR1 SGHDN, CDR2 FVKESK. V was clipped by 6 bases and J by 5 bases, with 16 bases between them. The CDR3 totals 14 residues. CDR3 amino acids: CASRERPDSETQYF. The CDR3 DNA sequence: TGTGCCAGCAGGGAGAGGCCGGACTCGGAGACCCAGTACTTC.

V is TRBV7-4 and J is TRBJ2-1; TRBD2 matches 11 bases. There are 19 residues in the CDR3. Losses at the gene ends were 6 bases for V and 8 bases for J; bases not matched to a gene: 21. Germline loops: CDR1 SGHVT, CDR2 SQSDAQ. This CDR3 is CASRKIGLAGGLPLDEQFF. The CDR3 nucleotides are TGTGCCAGCAGGAAAATTGGGCTAGCGGGGGGTCTACCACTCGATGAGCAGTTCTTC.

This clone showed up just once. The chain couples TRBV3-1 (or the pseudogene TRBV3-2) to TRBJ2-5; TRBD2 might be the D (6 bases). Germline-derived CDR1 and CDR2 are LGHDT and YNNKEL (reference sequence). V lost 3 bases and J 4 bases, leaving 6 bases between the germline ends. The CDR3 is made up of 12 amino acids. The CDR3: CASSQEGETQYF. In DNA, the CDR3 is TGTGCCAGCAGCCAGGAGGGAGAGACCCAGTACTTC.

This clone appeared once. The V gene is TRBV30, the J gene TRBJ2-5; TRBD1 aligns across 11 bases. V was clipped by 3 bases and J by 4 bases; unmatched bases: 4. The CDR3 totals 14 residues. Germline V gene data show CDR1 as GTSNPN and CDR2 as SVGIG (reference sequence). The CDR3 nucleotides read TGTGCCTGGAGCCGGACAGGGGGCCGAGAGACCCAGTACTTC. Translating gives CAWSRTGGRETQYF. The full variable domain, in which reference TRBV30 and TRBJ2-5 provide the parts outside the CDR3, is SQTIHQWPATLVQPVGSPLSLECTVEGTSNPNLYWYRQAAGRGLQLLFYSVGIGQISSEVPQNLSASRPQDRQFILSSKKLLLSDSGFYLCAWSRTGGRETQYFGPGTRLLVL.

This clone was observed once. This chain joins TRBV7-2 and TRBJ2-4; D unclear. From germline, CDR1 is SGHTA and CDR2 FQGNSA. Trimming shortened V by 5 bases and J by 0 bases, and 14 bases separated the two germline ends. The CDR3 runs to 16 residues. CDR3 in DNA: TGTGCCAGCAGCGCTGAACCGAGACAAGCCAAAAACATTCAGTACTTC. Translation: CASSAEPRQAKNIQYF. Full variable domain (rest looked up from reference TRBV7-2 and TRBJ2-4): GAGVSQSPSNKVTEKGKDVELRCDPISGHTALYWYRQSLGQGLEFLIYFQGNSAPDKSGLPSDRFSAERTGGSVSTLTIQRTQQEDSAVYLCASSAEPRQAKNIQYFGAGTRLSVL.

The chain has TRBV6-5 and TRBJ1-5; TRBD1 matches 7 bases. The V segment lost 7 bases and the J segment 3 bases; nucleotides outside the gene matches: 9. The CDR3 has 15 residues. Germline lookup yields CDR1 MNHEY and CDR2 SVGAGI. The CDR3 nucleotides read TGTGCCAGCAACTTCGGGACAGCTAACAATCAGCCCCAGCATTTT. Its translation: CASNFGTANNQPQHF.

The chain combines TRBV12-5 with TRBJ2-7; D is perhaps TRBD1 (6 bases). Germline values: CDR1 LGHNT, CDR2 FRNRAP. The CDR3 is made up of 14 amino acids. V lost 1 base and J lost 4, with 11 bases in between. Here the CDR3 reads CASGLEQGPYEQYF. The CDR3 bases are TGTGCTAGTGGTTTGGAACAGGGACCGTACGAGCAGTACTTC.

The DNA for the CDR3 is TGTGCCAGCAGCCCCCAGGGGGTAGGGTACAATGAGCAGTTCTTC. Protein product: CASSPQGVGYNEQFF. The V call is TRBV7-3, the J call TRBJ2-1; 7 positions match TRBD1. The germline V gene encodes CDR1 SGHTA and CDR2 FQGTGA. V was clipped by 5 bases and J by 4 bases; unmatched bases: 8. This CDR3 has 15 amino acids.

DNA of the CDR3: TGTGCCAGCAGCCATGTAACCCGGGACACATATAATCAGCCCCAGCATTTT. It yields the protein CASSHVTRDTYNQPQHF. The V and J genes are TRBV3-1 (or the pseudogene TRBV3-2) and TRBJ1-5; D perhaps matches TRBD1 (6 bases). This CDR3 is built from 17 residues. CDR1 is LGHDT and CDR2 is YNNKEL in the germline V gene (reference sequence). Trimming removed 3 bases from V and 4 bases from J, with 19 bases in between.

The chain uses TRBV5-6 and TRBJ1-2; a possible D gene is TRBD1 (5 bases). Per the germline V gene, CDR1 is SGHDT and CDR2 is YYEEEE. Trimming took 0 bases from V and 2 from J, leaving 23 bases between them. The length of the CDR3 is 19 residues. The CDR3 DNA reads TGTGCCAGCAGCTTGGTTGGGAGGGGTTCTCGGGCACAAAACTATGGCTACACCTTC. It yields the protein CASSLVGRGSRAQNYGYTF. Filled out from reference TRBV5-6 and TRBJ1-2, the complete variable domain reads DAGVTQSPTHLIKTRGQQVTLRCSPKSGHDTVSWYQQALGQGPQFIFQYYEEEERQRGNFPDRFSGHQFPNYSSELNVNALLLGDSALYLCASSLVGRGSRAQNYGYTFGSGTRLTVV.

The gene calls are TRBV19 and TRBJ1-5; no firm D call. Germline CDR1 LNHDA, CDR2 SQIVND (reference sequence). The V gene lost 5 bases and the J gene lost 0 bases, with 20 bases spanning the gap. The CDR3 runs to 18 residues. CDR3 in DNA: TGTGCCAGTAGTGAGTGGCCCTCCGACATTTATAGCAATCAGCCCCAGCATTTT. This encodes CASSEWPSDIYSNQPQHF.

This clone was detected ten times or more. The CDR3 DNA reads as TGTGCCAGCAGCCAAGTGTCCTACAGAACGAACTATGGCTACACCTTC. Translated, it gives CASSQVSYRTNYGYTF. The chain combines TRBV4-2 with TRBJ1-2, with D hard to call. The CDR3 is 16 amino acids. Germline V lookup: CDR1 LGHNA, CDR2 YNFKEQ. The V and J ends lost 1 base and 2 bases respectively, with 14 bases between them.

This rearrangement joins TRBV9 to TRBJ2-3; D might be TRBD1 (5 bases). This CDR3 has 15 amino acids. V lost 0 bases to trimming and J lost 2 bases, with 10 bases between them. Germline V gene data show CDR1 as SGDLS and CDR2 as YYNGEE. This chain's CDR3 is CASSVDQGFTDTQYF. DNA of the CDR3: TGTGCCAGCAGCGTAGATCAGGGCTTCACAGATACGCAGTATTTT.

The rearrangement links TRBV18 to TRBJ2-1; 7 nucleotides match TRBD2. The CDR3 is 15 amino acids. The V gene end was trimmed by 3 bases and the J gene end by 4 bases; junction bases not matched to a gene: 6. Germline CDR1 is KGHSH and CDR2 is LQKENI. The CDR3 region is CASSPLAVEYNEQFF. CDR3 sequence (DNA): TGTGCCAGCTCACCCCTAGCGGTAGAATACAATGAGCAGTTCTTC.

The chain is built from TRBV10-3 and TRBJ2-5; 14 nucleotides align to TRBD2. V gave up 6 bases and J gave up 5 bases; unmatched junction bases: 8. The length of the CDR3 is 16 residues. The germline V gene encodes CDR1 ENHRY and CDR2 SYGVKD. In DNA, the CDR3 is TGTGCCATCAGCGGACTAGCGGGGGGACGGCAGGAGACCCAGTACTTC. Its protein is CAISGLAGGRQETQYF.

The chain's CDR3 is CAGPTGKETQYF. CDR3 DNA sequence: TGTGCCGGACCGACAGGGAAAGAGACCCAGTACTTC. V gene TRBV12-3 or TRBV12-4 combines with J gene TRBJ2-5; TRBD1 aligns across 7 bases. V shed 11 bases and J 3 bases; nucleotides not matched to a gene: 6. The CDR3 sequence is 12 residues long.

As DNA, the CDR3 is TGTGCCAGCTCACGAGACAGGGTAAATGGCTACACCTTC. Residues: CASSRDRVNGYTF. The V gene is TRBV18, the J gene TRBJ1-2; 7 bases map to TRBD1. V lost 4 bases and J lost 6; bases outside the gene matches: 5. The length of the CDR3 is 13 residues. Germline assignment: CDR1 KGHSH and CDR2 LQKENI.

The chain recombines TRBV3-1 (or the pseudogene TRBV3-2) with TRBJ2-7, with 7 nucleotides matching TRBD1. Looked up from germline, CDR1 is LGHDT and CDR2 is YNNKEL (reference sequence). Trimming cost V 8 bases and J 4 bases; bases outside gene matches: 14. The CDR3 spans 15 residues. CDR3 sequence reads: CASLMRGLKLYEQYF. CDR3 nucleotide sequence: TGTGCCAGCTTGATGAGGGGGCTTAAGTTATACGAGCAGTACTTC.

The chain couples TRBV18 to TRBJ2-3; D is undetermined. Trimming left V 6 bases short and J 4 bases short, with 8 bases between. Looked up from germline, CDR1 is KGHSH and CDR2 is LQKENI. The CDR3 consists of 12 residues. The CDR3 loop reads CASSEKPDTQYF. The DNA of the CDR3 is TGTGCCAGCTCGGAGAAGCCAGATACGCAGTATTTT.

This chain connects TRBV11-1 to TRBJ2-3, with 8 bases lining up with TRBD2. V lost 1 base and J lost 2; bases outside the gene matches: 5. The CDR3 extends over 16 amino acids. In germline, CDR1 is SGHAT, CDR2 FQDESV (reference sequence). The CDR3 coding sequence is TGTGCCAGCAGCTTAGAGCAGCGGGGGATCACAGATACGCAGTATTTT. This translates into CASSLEQRGITDTQYF.